Below, 28 T cell receptor beta chains from the same sample are listed, as sequenced in a study of T cell changes during pregnancy in multiple sclerosis. Profiled with immunoSEQ multiplex PCR; TCRdb holds only in-frame clones, not every one. The sample includes 90,000 to 120,000 clones, approximately 94% of them seen just once. The sequences come from peripheral blood, collected in the second trimester of pregnancy. These receptor sequences come from a female donor with multiple sclerosis, enrolled in a pregnancy study.

The V gene is TRBV7-9, the J gene TRBJ1-1, with D possibly matching TRBD1 (6 bases). The germline V and J ends were trimmed by 9 bases and 3 bases, with 26 bases remaining between them. Germline CDR1 and CDR2: SEHNR and FQNEAQ (reference sequence). The CDR3 sequence is 17 residues long. CDR3 sequence: CASLYFTGSRSYTEAFF. The CDR3 coding sequence is TGTGCCAGTTTATACTTCACAGGGTCGCGAAGTTACACTGAAGCTTTCTTT.

J is TRBJ1-1 and V is TRBV19; D might be TRBD1 (5 bases). The CDR3 length is 15 residues. Germline values: CDR1 LNHDA, CDR2 SQIVND (reference sequence). The V end lost 5 bases, the J end lost 0 bases, and 13 bases lay between the germline ends. The CDR3 coding sequence is TGTGCCAGTAGTTTTAGGGGTGGTATGAACACTGAAGCTTTCTTT. Amino acids: CASSFRGGMNTEAFF.

The chain uses TRBV5-8 and TRBJ1-5, with 7 positions matching TRBD1. Per the germline V gene, CDR1 is SGHTS and CDR2 is YDEGEE. The CDR3 has 16 residues. Trimming at V came to 1 base and at J to 3 bases, leaving 7 bases not matched to a gene. The CDR3: CASSLIQGVLNQPQHF. In DNA, the CDR3 is TGTGCCAGCAGCTTGATCCAGGGGGTGCTCAATCAGCCCCAGCATTTT.

This chain uses TRBV14 with TRBJ1-2, with TRBD1 as a possible D gene (5 bases). The CDR3 sequence is 13 residues long. Trimming took 4 bases from V and 8 from J, leaving 14 bases between them. Per the germline V gene, CDR1 is SGHDN and CDR2 is FVKESK. This CDR3 is CASSLDLRGGYTF. CDR3 bases: TGTGCCAGCAGCCTCGACCTCCGGGGGGGCTACACCTTC. The variable domain in full, completed from reference TRBV14 and TRBJ1-2, reads EAGVTQFPSHSVIEKGQTVTLRCDPISGHDNLYWYRRVMGKEIKFLLHFVKESKQDESGMPNNRFLAERTGGTYSTLKVQPAELEDSGVYFCASSLDLRGGYTFGSGTRLTVV.

The chain employs TRBV30 and TRBJ2-5; TRBD1 matches 7 bases. The CDR3 covers 13 residues. Per germline, CDR1 GTSNPN and CDR2 SVGIG (reference sequence). The V and J ends lost 2 bases and 5 bases, in that order; junction bases with no gene match: 5. CDR3 nucleotides: TGTGCCTGGAGTCCGACAGGGTTGGAGACCCAGTACTTC. Amino acid sequence: CAWSPTGLETQYF.

This rearrangement joins TRBV25-1 to TRBJ2-3, with a weak D call TRBD1 (5 bases). CDR1 is MGHDK, CDR2 SYGVNS, per germline. The CDR3 covers 14 residues. The V and J ends lost 8 bases and 1 base respectively, with 13 bases between them. The CDR3, as DNA: TGTGCCAGCTCCAGTACAGGCCGCACAGATACGCAGTATTTT. Translated, it gives CASSSTGRTDTQYF. Supplemented by reference TRBV25-1 and TRBJ2-3, the full variable domain reads EADIYQTPRYLVIGTGKKITLECSQTMGHDKMYWYQQDPGMELHLIHYSYGVNSTEKGDLSSESTVSRIRTEHFPLTLESARPSHTSQYLCASSSTGRTDTQYFGPGTRLTVL.

The chain recombines TRBV14 with TRBJ1-2; unclear D gene. The germline CDR1 and CDR2 sequences are SGHDN and FVKESK. Trimming cost V 2 bases and J 7 bases, with 23 bases left between them. The CDR3 consists of 17 residues. CDR3: CASSQQDAPLRWIGYTF. CDR3 nucleotide sequence: TGTGCCAGCAGCCAACAAGACGCCCCGCTGAGGTGGATTGGCTACACCTTC.

V gene TRBV6-5 combines with J gene TRBJ1-4; unclear D gene. Germline V lookup: CDR1 MNHEY, CDR2 SVGAGI. The CDR3 is 13 residues long. Deletions cut 5 bases from V and 4 bases from J, with 8 bases between. The chain's CDR3 is CASSEVFNEKLFF. The CDR3 nucleotides are TGTGCCAGCAGTGAGGTATTTAATGAAAAACTGTTTTTT.

The rearrangement uses TRBV29-1 and TRBJ1-2; 7 nucleotides match TRBD1. Germline V gives CDR1 SQVTM, CDR2 ANQGSEA. The junction had 10 bases not matched to a gene; V was cut back by 0 bases and J by 6 bases. The CDR3 covers 15 residues. CDR3 DNA: TGCAGCGTTGAAGATCAGAAGGGGGCGAGGGATGGCTACACCTTC. Translating gives CSVEDQKGARDGYTF.

The chain carries TRBV5-8 and TRBJ2-7, with D possibly TRBD2 on 6 matching bases. In germline, CDR1 is SGHTS, CDR2 YDEGEE. This CDR3 contains 13 residues. The V gene lost 4 bases and the J gene lost 4 bases, with 12 bases spanning the gap. The CDR3 protein is CASSRDSGYEQYF. The CDR3 nucleotides read TGTGCCAGCAGCCGGGACTCGGGATACGAGCAGTACTTC. The whole variable domain, filled in from reference TRBV5-8 and TRBJ2-7, reads EAGVTQSPTHLIKTRGQQATLRCSPISGHTSVYWYQQALGLGLQFLLWYDEGEERNRGNFPPRFSGRQFPNYSSELNVNALELEDSALYLCASSRDSGYEQYFGPGTRLTVT.

The V gene is TRBV5-6, the J gene TRBJ2-3, with 14 bases identical to TRBD2. The CDR3 has 17 residues. The V gene's germline CDR1 is SGHDT and CDR2 YYEEEE. With 2 bases clipped from V and 6 bases from J, the junction kept 8 bases outside the gene matches. The CDR3: CASSFLGLAGEGDTQYF. The DNA for the CDR3 is TGTGCCAGCAGCTTCCTGGGACTAGCGGGGGAAGGGGATACGCAGTATTTT.

CDR3 amino acids: CASSRRANEQFF. DNA of the CDR3: TGTGCCAGCAGCCGCAGGGCGAATGAGCAGTTCTTC. V usage is TRBV28 and J usage is TRBJ2-1; perhaps TRBD1 as D (5 bases). Germline CDR1 is MDHEN and CDR2 is SYDVKM. CDR3 size: 12 residues. Trimming took 6 bases from V and 7 from J, leaving 10 bases between them. Looking up the rest from reference TRBV28 and TRBJ2-1 gives the full variable domain: DVKVTQSSRYLVKRTGEKVFLECVQDMDHENMFWYRQDPGLGLRLIYFSYDVKMKEKGDIPEGYSVSREKKERFSLILESASTNQTSMYLCASSRRANEQFFGPGTRLTVL.

This clone was seen once. The chain carries TRBV7-9 and TRBJ1-2, with 8 positions matching TRBD1. CDR1 is SEHNR, CDR2 FQNEAQ, per germline (reference sequence). This CDR3 is 13 amino acids long. Trimming removed 2 bases from V and 8 bases from J; junction bases left unmatched: 4. The CDR3 loop is CASSLQGAEGYTF. CDR3 nucleotides: TGTGCCAGCAGCTTACAGGGGGCGGAAGGCTACACCTTC.

The rearrangement uses TRBV11-2 and TRBJ1-2; 8 bases fit TRBD1. Germline CDR1 is SGHAT and CDR2 is FQNNGV. V was pared by 5 bases and J by 2 bases, with 10 bases of the junction left unmatched. CDR3 size: 16 residues. CDR3 residues: CASSTASGTGNYGYTF. Written as DNA, the CDR3 is TGTGCCAGCAGCACTGCTTCCGGGACAGGAAACTATGGCTACACCTTC. The full variable domain, completed using reference TRBV11-2 and TRBJ1-2, is EAGVAQSPRYKIIEKRQSVAFWCNPISGHATLYWYQQILGQGPKLLIQFQNNGVVDDSQLPKDRFSAERLKGVDSTLKIQPAKLEDSAVYLCASSTASGTGNYGYTFGSGTRLTVV.

The chain uses TRBV28 and TRBJ2-7; TRBD2 matches 9 bases. The CDR3 is 14 amino acids. Germline assignment: CDR1 MDHEN and CDR2 SYDVKM. Losses at the gene ends were 6 bases for V and 6 bases for J; bases not matched to a gene: 9. CDR3 sequence: CASRSSGSRAEQYF. CDR3 DNA: TGTGCCAGCAGGAGTAGCGGGAGCCGGGCCGAGCAGTACTTC.

The V and J genes are TRBV29-1 and TRBJ1-2, with 7 positions matching TRBD1. V shed 5 bases and J 5 bases; nucleotides not matched to a gene: 11. CDR1 and CDR2 (germline): SQVTM, ANQGSEA. This CDR3 has 14 residues. The CDR3 DNA reads as TGCAGCGTTCAAGGTGTACAGGGGCTATATGGCTACACCTTC. Its protein is CSVQGVQGLYGYTF.

The chain uses TRBV5-4 and TRBJ2-7; 7 positions match TRBD1. CDR1 SGHNT and CDR2 YYREEE come from the germline V gene (reference sequence). This CDR3 is built from 14 residues. Trimming at V came to 7 bases and at J to 0 bases, leaving 7 bases not matched to a gene. The CDR3 nucleotides are TGTGCCAGCTCTCCGACAGGGAGCTCCTACGAGCAGTACTTC. Translation gives CASSPTGSSYEQYF. Full variable domain (missing parts from reference TRBV5-4 and TRBJ2-7): ETGVTQSPTHLIKTRGQQVTLRCSSQSGHNTVSWYQQALGQGPQFIFQYYREEENGRGNFPPRFSGLQFPNYSSELNVNALELDDSALYLCASSPTGSSYEQYFGPGTRLTVT.

The chain is built from TRBV5-1 and TRBJ1-3; D may be TRBD1 (6 bases). V dropped 4 bases and J dropped 0 bases, with 20 bases sitting between them. This CDR3 region has 18 residues. Germline V CDR1 and CDR2: SGHRS, YFSETQ. The DNA of the CDR3 is TGCGCCAGCAGCACCCGACCTTCTTCAGGGGACTCTGGAAACACCATATATTTT. Its translation: CASSTRPSSGDSGNTIYF. Together with reference TRBV5-1 and TRBJ1-3, the CDR3 gives the full variable domain: KAGVTQTPRYLIKTRGQQVTLSCSPISGHRSVSWYQQTPGQGLQFLFEYFSETQRNKGNFPGRFSGRQFSNSRSEMNVSTLELGDSALYLCASSTRPSSGDSGNTIYFGEGSWLTVV.

The gene calls are TRBV4-2 and TRBJ2-6, with 8 bases lining up with TRBD1. CDR1 is LGHNA, CDR2 YNFKEQ, per germline. The junction had 10 bases not matched to a gene; V was cut back by 0 bases and J by 0 bases. CDR3 size: 20 residues. The CDR3 here is CASSQDRGTGGGSGANVLTF. The CDR3 nucleotides are TGTGCCAGCAGCCAAGATCGGGGGACAGGAGGAGGCTCTGGGGCCAACGTCCTGACTTTC.

This chain's CDR3 is CASSWVETGEGEQFF. The CDR3 DNA reads TGTGCCAGCAGCTGGGTCGAGACAGGGGAGGGTGAGCAGTTCTTC. This chain uses TRBV7-9 with TRBJ2-1; weak D call: TRBD1 (8 bases). This CDR3 has 15 residues. The germline V and J ends were trimmed by 4 bases and 9 bases, with 19 bases remaining between them. Germline assignment: CDR1 SEHNR and CDR2 FQNEAQ (reference sequence).

The chain has TRBV7-9 and TRBJ2-3; TRBD1 is a possible D gene (5 bases). This CDR3 has 18 residues. Germline V gene lookup returns CDR1 SEHNR and CDR2 FQNEAQ (reference sequence). Trimming shortened V by 5 bases and J by 7 bases, and 28 bases separated the two germline ends. The CDR3 DNA is TGTGCCAGCAGCCATACCCCCACCGACAGTGCCTTTGTGTATACGCAGTATTTT. This codes for CASSHTPTDSAFVYTQYF.

CDR3 residues: CASSASGSSGDTQYF. The CDR3 region has the DNA TGTGCCAGCAGCGCTAGCGGGAGTTCGGGAGATACGCAGTATTTT. The chain has TRBV9 and TRBJ2-3; 10 positions agree with TRBD2. V dropped 3 bases and J dropped 5; count of bases not matched to a gene: 6. This CDR3 spans 15 amino acids. In germline, CDR1 is SGDLS, CDR2 YYNGEE. Filled out from reference TRBV9 and TRBJ2-3, the complete variable domain reads DSGVTQTPKHLITATGQRVTLRCSPRSGDLSVYWYQQSLDQGLQFLIQYYNGEERAKGNILERFSAQQFPDLHSELNLSSLELGDSALYFCASSASGSSGDTQYFGPGTRLTVL.

The chain joins TRBV13 to TRBJ2-3; D gene ambiguous. The CDR3 sequence is 15 residues long. Trimming took 2 bases from V and 0 from J, leaving 9 bases between them. Germline-derived CDR1 and CDR2 are PRHDT and FYEKMQ (reference sequence). The CDR3 reads CASSLRQESTDTQYF. DNA of the CDR3: TGTGCCAGCAGCTTACGGCAGGAAAGCACAGATACGCAGTATTTT.

The chain has TRBV19 and TRBJ2-2; D possibly corresponds to TRBD2 (5 bases). Trimming cost V 6 bases and J 4 bases, with 15 bases left between them. The CDR3 contains 15 residues. Germline values: CDR1 LNHDA, CDR2 SQIVND (reference sequence). CDR3 in DNA: TGTGCCAGTAGCAGAGACGAGGGCGCCACCGGGGAGCTGTTTTTT. Protein sequence: CASSRDEGATGELFF.

This sequence joins TRBV29-1 and TRBJ2-5, with D uncertain. The CDR3 is made up of 14 amino acids. Trimming shortened V by 6 bases and J by 5 bases, and 19 bases separated the two germline ends. Germline CDR1 SQVTM, CDR2 ANQGSEA. The CDR3: CSVGLQYGQETQYF. The CDR3 nucleotides read TGCAGCGTGGGCCTACAGTACGGCCAGGAGACCCAGTACTTC.

The chain joins TRBV5-8 to TRBJ2-5, with D possibly matching TRBD2 (7 bases). Trimming stripped 0 bases from V and 2 bases from J, with 11 bases between. Germline V gene sequence: CDR1 SGHTS, CDR2 YDEGEE. The length of the CDR3 is 15 residues. The CDR3 bases are TGTGCCAGCAGCTTGGTACAGGGAGGGCAAGAGACCCAGTACTTC. Translating it yields CASSLVQGGQETQYF.

The sample holds a few counts of this clone. J is TRBJ1-5 and V is TRBV28; 9 positions agree with TRBD1. Unmatched junction bases numbered 7, after V lost 5 bases and J lost 5 bases. The CDR3 has 15 amino acids. Germline V gives CDR1 MDHEN, CDR2 SYDVKM. This CDR3 reads CASSRTGGPHQPQHF. CDR3 nucleotides: TGTGCCAGCAGTCGTACAGGGGGCCCTCATCAGCCCCAGCATTTT. Drawing the rest from reference TRBV28 and TRBJ1-5, the complete variable domain is DVKVTQSSRYLVKRTGEKVFLECVQDMDHENMFWYRQDPGLGLRLIYFSYDVKMKEKGDIPEGYSVSREKKERFSLILESASTNQTSMYLCASSRTGGPHQPQHFGDGTRLSIL.

This clone was recorded once. V gene TRBV9 combines with J gene TRBJ2-5; 7 bases match TRBD1. CDR3 size: 14 residues. The germline V gene has CDR1 SGDLS and CDR2 YYNGEE. J gave up 1 base and V 4 bases, and 4 bases lay outside the gene matches. CDR3 DNA: TGTGCCAGCAGCATAGGACAGGTCCAAGAGACCCAGTACTTC. Translating gives CASSIGQVQETQYF.